The clone carrying this T cell receptor (beta chain) has only a few counts. As yet, its antigen is unknown. This sample is drawn from a study of beta chain features in type 1 diabetes. The V end was cut by 8 bases, the J end by 5 bases, with 13 bases between. In germline, CDR1 is MDHEN, CDR2 SYDVKM. The CDR3 has 12 residues. Points from the study as a whole: cDNA-based sequencing might over-represent cells highly expressing TCR. The study found that naive, central memory and Treg TCRB repertoires appeared more similar in patients than in healthy donors.

Expressed TCRB transcripts were sequenced after all isolated RNA was converted to cDNA. Assay used: immunoSEQ multiplex PCR; TCRdb lists only in-frame clones, some missing. This sample has roughly 170,000 clones, with approximately 13% found just once. Material: central memory CD4+ T cells from blood. The chain employs TRBV28 and TRBJ2-7, with a tentative D call TRBD1 (6 bases). The receptor comes from a woman in her late teens or twenties in good health. The CDR3 reads CASSDTGNEQYF. The CDR3 DNA reads as TGTGCCAGCTCCGATACAGGGAACGAGCAGTACTTC. The full variable domain, its missing parts supplied by reference TRBV28 and TRBJ2-7, is DVKVTQSSRYLVKRTGEKVFLECVQDMDHENMFWYRQDPGLGLRLIYFSYDVKMKEKGDIPEGYSVSREKKERFSLILESASTNQTSMYLCASSDTGNEQYFGPGTRLTVT.